The present TCR beta chain was sequenced within a study of T cells in Graves' hyperthyroidism and ophthalmopathy. RNA transcripts provided the source from which TCR beta CDR3 regions were amplified. The study used the HTBI primer set for a first-round RT-PCR of the TCR CDR3. Using its own MiXCR run on the multiplex PCR reads, TCRdb lists one record per CDR3 protein. The sample gives around 800,000 distinct CDR3 sequences, roughly 37% of which show up once; roughly 8.3% is in the top ten. CDR1 and CDR2 (germline): ENHRY, SYGVKD. The germline V and J ends were trimmed by 7 bases and 5 bases, with 14 bases remaining between them. The CDR3 is made up of 13 amino acids. Whole-study results and caveats: A 13 V-J model separated ophthalmopathy from stable hyperthyroidism. Among thyroid clonotypes expanded above 0.001, most also appeared in blood.

This clonotype was recorded at least ten times. Its antigen remains unidentified. For the diagnoses, clinical symptoms, serum thyroxine and TRAb, thyroid ultrasound and orbital computed tomography were used. The TCR comes from a young man with Graves' hyperthyroidism. The gene calls are TRBV10-3 and TRBJ2-5; possibly TRBD1 for D (6 bases). The source material was blood. The CDR3 DNA follows: TGTGCCATCACCCCAGGGGAGCGGGAGACCCAGTACTTC. Translating it yields CAITPGERETQYF.